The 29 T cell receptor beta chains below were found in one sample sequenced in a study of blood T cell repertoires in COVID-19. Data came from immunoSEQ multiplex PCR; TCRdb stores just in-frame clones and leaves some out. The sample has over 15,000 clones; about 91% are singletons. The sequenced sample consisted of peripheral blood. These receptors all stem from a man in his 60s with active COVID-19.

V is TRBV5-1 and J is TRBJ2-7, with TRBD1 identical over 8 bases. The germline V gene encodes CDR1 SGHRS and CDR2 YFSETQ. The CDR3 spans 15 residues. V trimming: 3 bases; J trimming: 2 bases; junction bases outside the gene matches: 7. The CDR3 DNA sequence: TGCGCCAGCAGCTATGGGACAGGCCCCACCTACGAGCAGTACTTC. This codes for CASSYGTGPTYEQYF.

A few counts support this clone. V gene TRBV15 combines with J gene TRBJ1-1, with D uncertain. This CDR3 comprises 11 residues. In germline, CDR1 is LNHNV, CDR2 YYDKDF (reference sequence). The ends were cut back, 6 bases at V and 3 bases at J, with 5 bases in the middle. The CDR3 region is CATRSYTEAFF. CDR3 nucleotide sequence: TGTGCCACCAGGAGTTACACTGAAGCTTTCTTT.

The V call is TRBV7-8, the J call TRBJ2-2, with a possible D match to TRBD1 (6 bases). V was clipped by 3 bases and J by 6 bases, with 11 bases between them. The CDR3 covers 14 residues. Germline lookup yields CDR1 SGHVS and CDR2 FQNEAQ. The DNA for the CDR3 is TGTGCCAGCAGCTTCTCACAGGGTCCCGGGGAGCTGTTTTTT. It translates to CASSFSQGPGELFF.

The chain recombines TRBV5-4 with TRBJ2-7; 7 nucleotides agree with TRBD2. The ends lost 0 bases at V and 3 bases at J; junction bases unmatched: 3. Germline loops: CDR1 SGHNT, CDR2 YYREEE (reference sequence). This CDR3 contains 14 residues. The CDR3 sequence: CASSLAGGGYEQYF. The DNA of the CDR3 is TGTGCCAGCAGCTTGGCTGGCGGGGGCTACGAGCAGTACTTC.

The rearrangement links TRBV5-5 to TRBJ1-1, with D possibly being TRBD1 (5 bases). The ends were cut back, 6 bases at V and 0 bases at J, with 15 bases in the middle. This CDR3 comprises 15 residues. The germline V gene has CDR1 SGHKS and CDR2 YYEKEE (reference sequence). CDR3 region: CASKGRANMNTEAFF. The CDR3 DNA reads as TGTGCCAGCAAGGGCAGGGCCAACATGAACACTGAAGCTTTCTTT.

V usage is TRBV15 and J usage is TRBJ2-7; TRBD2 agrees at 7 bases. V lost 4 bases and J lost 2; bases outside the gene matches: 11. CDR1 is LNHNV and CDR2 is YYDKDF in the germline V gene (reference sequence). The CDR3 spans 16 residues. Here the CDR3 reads CATSKITSAGTYEQYF. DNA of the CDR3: TGTGCCACCAGCAAAATAACTAGCGCCGGAACCTACGAGCAGTACTTC.

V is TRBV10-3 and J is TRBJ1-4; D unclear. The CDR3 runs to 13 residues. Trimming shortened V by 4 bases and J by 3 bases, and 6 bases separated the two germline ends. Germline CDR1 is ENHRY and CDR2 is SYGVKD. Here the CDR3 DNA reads TGTGCCATCAGTGTCCGGGCTAATGAAAAACTGTTTTTT. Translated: CAISVRANEKLFF.

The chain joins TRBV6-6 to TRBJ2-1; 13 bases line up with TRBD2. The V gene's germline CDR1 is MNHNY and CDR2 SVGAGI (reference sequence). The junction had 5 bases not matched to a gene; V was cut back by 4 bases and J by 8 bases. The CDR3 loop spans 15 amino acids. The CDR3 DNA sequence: TGTGCCAGCAGTTCCGGGACTAGCGGGACCGATGAGCAGTTCTTC. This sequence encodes CASSSGTSGTDEQFF.

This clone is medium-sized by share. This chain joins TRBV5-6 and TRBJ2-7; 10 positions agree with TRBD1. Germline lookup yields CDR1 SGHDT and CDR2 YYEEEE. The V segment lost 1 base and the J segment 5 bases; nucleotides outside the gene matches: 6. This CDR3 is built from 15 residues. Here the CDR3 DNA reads TGTGCCAGCAGCTTGTCTGGGACAGGGGCCCACGAGCAGTACTTC. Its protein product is CASSLSGTGAHEQYF.

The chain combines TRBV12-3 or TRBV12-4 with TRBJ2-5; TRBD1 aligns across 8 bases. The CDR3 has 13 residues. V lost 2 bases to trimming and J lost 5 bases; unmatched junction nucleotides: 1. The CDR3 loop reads CASSLSGGETQYF. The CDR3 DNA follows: TGTGCCAGCAGTTTATCAGGGGGCGAGACCCAGTACTTC.

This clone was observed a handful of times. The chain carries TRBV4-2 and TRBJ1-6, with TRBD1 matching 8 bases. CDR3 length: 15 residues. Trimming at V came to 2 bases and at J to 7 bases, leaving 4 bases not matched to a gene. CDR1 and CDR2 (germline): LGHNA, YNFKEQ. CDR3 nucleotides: TGTGCCAGCAGCCAAAGCACAGGGGGGAATTCACCCCTCCACTTT. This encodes CASSQSTGGNSPLHF.

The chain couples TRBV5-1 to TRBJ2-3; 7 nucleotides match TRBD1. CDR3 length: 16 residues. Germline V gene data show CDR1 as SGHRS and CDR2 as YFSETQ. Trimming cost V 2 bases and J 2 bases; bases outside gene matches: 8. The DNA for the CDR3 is TGCGCCAGCAGCTTAGGTAGGGACAGCATCACAGATACGCAGTATTTT. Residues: CASSLGRDSITDTQYF.

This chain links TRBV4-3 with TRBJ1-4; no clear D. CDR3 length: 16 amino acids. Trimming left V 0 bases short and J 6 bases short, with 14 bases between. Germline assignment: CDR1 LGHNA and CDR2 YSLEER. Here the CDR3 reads CASSQEGFREDEKLFF. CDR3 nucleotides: TGCGCCAGCAGCCAAGAAGGATTCAGAGAGGATGAAAAACTGTTTTTT.

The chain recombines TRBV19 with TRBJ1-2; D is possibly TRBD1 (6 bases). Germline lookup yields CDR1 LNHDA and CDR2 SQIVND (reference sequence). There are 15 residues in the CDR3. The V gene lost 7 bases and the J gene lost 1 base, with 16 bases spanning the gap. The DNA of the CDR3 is TGTGCCAGTAACAAACAGGGTACTGGTAACTATGGCTACACCTTC. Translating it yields CASNKQGTGNYGYTF.

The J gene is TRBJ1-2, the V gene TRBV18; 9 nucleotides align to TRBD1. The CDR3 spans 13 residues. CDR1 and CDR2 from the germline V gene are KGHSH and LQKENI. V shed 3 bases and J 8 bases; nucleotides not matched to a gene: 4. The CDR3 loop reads CASSPDRGMGYTF. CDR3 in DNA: TGTGCCAGCTCACCTGACAGGGGGATGGGCTACACCTTC.

The DNA for the CDR3 is TGCGCCAGCAGCACCTCAGGTCGCTCCTACGAGCAGTACTTC. Translating it yields CASSTSGRSYEQYF. The genes are TRBV5-1 and TRBJ2-7; D uncertain. Deletions cut 4 bases from V and 0 bases from J, with 11 bases between. This CDR3 has 14 residues. Per the germline V gene, CDR1 is SGHRS and CDR2 is YFSETQ. Full variable domain (remainder filled in from reference TRBV5-1 and TRBJ2-7): KAGVTQTPRYLIKTRGQQVTLSCSPISGHRSVSWYQQTPGQGLQFLFEYFSETQRNKGNFPGRFSGRQFSNSRSEMNVSTLELGDSALYLCASSTSGRSYEQYFGPGTRLTVT.

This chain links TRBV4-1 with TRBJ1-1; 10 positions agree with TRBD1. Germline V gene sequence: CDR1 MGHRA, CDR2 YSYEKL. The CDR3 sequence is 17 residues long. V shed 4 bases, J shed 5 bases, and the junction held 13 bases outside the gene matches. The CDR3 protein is CASSPGQGFGAGTEAFF. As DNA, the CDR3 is TGCGCCAGCAGCCCGGGACAGGGGTTCGGGGCTGGGACTGAAGCTTTCTTT.

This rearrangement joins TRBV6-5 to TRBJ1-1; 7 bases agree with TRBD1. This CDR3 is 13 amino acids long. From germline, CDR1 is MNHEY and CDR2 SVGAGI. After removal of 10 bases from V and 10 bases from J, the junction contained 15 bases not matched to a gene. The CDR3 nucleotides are TGTGCCACCACGGACAGGAGGTCCTGGAGAGCTTTCTTT. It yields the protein CATTDRRSWRAFF.

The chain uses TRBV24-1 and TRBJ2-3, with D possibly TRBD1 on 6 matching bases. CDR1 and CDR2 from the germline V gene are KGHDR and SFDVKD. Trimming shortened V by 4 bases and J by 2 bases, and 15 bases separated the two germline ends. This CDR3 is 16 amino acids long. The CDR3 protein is CATSEATGFNTDTQYF. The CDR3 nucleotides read TGTGCCACCAGTGAGGCAACAGGGTTTAACACAGATACGCAGTATTTT.

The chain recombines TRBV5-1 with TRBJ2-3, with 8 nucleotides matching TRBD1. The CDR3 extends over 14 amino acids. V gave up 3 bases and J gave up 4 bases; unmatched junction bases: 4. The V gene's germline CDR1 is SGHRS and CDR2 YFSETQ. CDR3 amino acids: CASSSTTGADTQYF. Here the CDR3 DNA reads TGCGCCAGCAGCTCTACGACAGGGGCAGATACGCAGTATTTT. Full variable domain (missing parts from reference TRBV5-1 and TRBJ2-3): KAGVTQTPRYLIKTRGQQVTLSCSPISGHRSVSWYQQTPGQGLQFLFEYFSETQRNKGNFPGRFSGRQFSNSRSEMNVSTLELGDSALYLCASSSTTGADTQYFGPGTRLTVL.

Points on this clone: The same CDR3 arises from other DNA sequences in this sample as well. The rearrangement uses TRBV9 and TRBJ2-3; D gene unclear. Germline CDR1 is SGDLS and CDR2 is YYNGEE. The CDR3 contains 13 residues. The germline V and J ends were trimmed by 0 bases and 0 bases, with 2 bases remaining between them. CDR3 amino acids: CASSVASTDTQYF. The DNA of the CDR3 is TGTGCCAGCAGCGTAGCTAGCACAGATACGCAGTATTTT.

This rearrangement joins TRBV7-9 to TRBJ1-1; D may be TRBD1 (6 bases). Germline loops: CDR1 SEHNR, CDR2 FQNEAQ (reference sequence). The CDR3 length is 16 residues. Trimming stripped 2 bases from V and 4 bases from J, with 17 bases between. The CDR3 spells CASSLSSVAGVTEAFF. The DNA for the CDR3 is TGTGCCAGCAGCTTAAGTTCCGTCGCAGGGGTCACTGAAGCTTTCTTT.

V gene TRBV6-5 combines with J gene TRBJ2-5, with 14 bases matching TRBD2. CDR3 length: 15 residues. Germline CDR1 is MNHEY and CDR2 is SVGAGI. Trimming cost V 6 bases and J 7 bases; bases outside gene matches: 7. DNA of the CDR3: TGTGCCAGCAGCCCGGGACTAGCGGGAGACGTGACCCAGTACTTC. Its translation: CASSPGLAGDVTQYF.

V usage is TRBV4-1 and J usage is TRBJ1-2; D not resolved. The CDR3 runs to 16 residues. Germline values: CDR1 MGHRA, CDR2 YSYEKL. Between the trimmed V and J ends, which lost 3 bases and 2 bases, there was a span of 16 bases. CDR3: CASSQMGLDMNYGYTF. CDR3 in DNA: TGCGCCAGCAGCCAGATGGGTCTAGATATGAACTATGGCTACACCTTC.

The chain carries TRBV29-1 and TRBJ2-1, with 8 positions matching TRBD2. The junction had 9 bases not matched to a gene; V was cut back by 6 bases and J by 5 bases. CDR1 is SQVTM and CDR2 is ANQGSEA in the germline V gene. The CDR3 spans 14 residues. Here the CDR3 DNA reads TGCAGCGTGGAGACTAGCGCCTACGACAATGAGCAGTTCTTC. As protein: CSVETSAYDNEQFF.

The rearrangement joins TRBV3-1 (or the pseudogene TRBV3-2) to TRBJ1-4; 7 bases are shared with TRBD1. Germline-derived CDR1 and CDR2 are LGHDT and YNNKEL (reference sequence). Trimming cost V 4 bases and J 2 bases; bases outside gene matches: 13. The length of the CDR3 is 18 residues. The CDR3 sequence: CASSLETGFNSTNEKLFF. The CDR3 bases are TGTGCCAGCAGCCTGGAGACAGGGTTCAACAGTACTAATGAAAAACTGTTTTTT.

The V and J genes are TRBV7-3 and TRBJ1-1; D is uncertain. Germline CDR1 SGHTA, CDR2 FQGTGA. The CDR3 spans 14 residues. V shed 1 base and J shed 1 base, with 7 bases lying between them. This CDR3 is CASSLKAGNTEAFF. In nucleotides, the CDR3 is TGTGCCAGCAGCTTAAAGGCGGGGAACACTGAAGCTTTCTTT.

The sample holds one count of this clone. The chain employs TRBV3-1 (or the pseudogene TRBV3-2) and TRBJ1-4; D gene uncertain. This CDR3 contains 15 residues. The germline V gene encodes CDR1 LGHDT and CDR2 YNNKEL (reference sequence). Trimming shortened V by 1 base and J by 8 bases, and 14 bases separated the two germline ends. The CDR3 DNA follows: TGTGCCAGCAGCCAAGGCGCGGGTTCTGGGGAAAAACTGTTTTTT. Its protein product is CASSQGAGSGEKLFF.

The CDR3, as DNA: TGTGCCAGCAGTCGACAGGCGGGCTACGAGCAGTACTTC. Protein: CASSRQAGYEQYF. This chain joins TRBV7-6 and TRBJ2-7; tentatively, D is TRBD1 (6 bases). Trimming pared 6 bases from V and 3 bases from J, leaving 12 bases between. There are 13 residues in the CDR3. CDR1 SGHVS and CDR2 FNYEAQ come from the germline V gene.